The clone carrying this T cell receptor beta chain was recorded a few times. Its antigen is not known. The source of the sample is a study of T cells after yellow fever vaccination. General observations from the study: Clonotype sharing between CD4 and CD8 compartments was small.

One entry per CDR3 protein results from TCRdb running MiXCR on the 5' RACE reads. The table lists some 320,000 distinct CDR3 sequences, over 8% of them singletons. This sequence was found in a man between 18 and 29 years old who received the YFV17D yellow fever vaccine. Sample: PBMCs, taken on the day of the first yellow fever vaccination.

The CDR3: CASSLLGTGNTIYF. The CDR3 coding sequence is TGTGCCAGCAGCTTGCTGGGGACCGGAAACACCATATATTTT. V usage is TRBV7-9 and J usage is TRBJ1-3, with D tentatively TRBD1 (5 bases). The germline CDR1 and CDR2 sequences are SEHNR and FQNEAQ (reference sequence). The CDR3 is 14 residues long. The germline V and J ends were trimmed by 3 bases and 4 bases, with 10 bases remaining between them.